These 28 T cell receptor beta chains were all obtained from the same sample, sequenced in a study of response to subunit inactivated influenza vaccine (dated by TCRdb to between 2017 and 2018). Preparation of the library involved RT-PCR. The reads were generated on an Illumina HiSeq 2500. TCRdb took the public reads, trimmed them with fastp at Q25, ran MiXCR for clone calling and kept in-frame beta chains. Rows with one shared CDR3 protein collapse into an entry with the most common genes and DNA. Within this sample are 500,000 to 700,000 distinct CDR3 sequences, with around 21% of them counted one time only. About 2.8% of the sample is in the top ten clones. The sample was also linked to a second study, of T cells expressing NK-cell markers. The other study reports the following: TCR beta cDNA libraries were made by 5'RACE template switching that added a universal primer site and unique molecular identifiers.

The material sequenced was CD4+ T cells sorted from PBMCs, taken 11 to 12 days after vaccination. These receptors originate from a man in his forties or fifties who received an inactivated influenza vaccine. Donor details come from another sample of the same person, matched by shared clones.

This clonotype was counted between two and nine times. The rearrangement uses TRBV5-5 and TRBJ2-3, with TRBD2 as a possible D gene (5 bases). Germline V gene data show CDR1 as SGHKS and CDR2 as YYEKEE (reference sequence). CDR3 size: 16 residues. V lost 2 bases and J lost 0, with 13 bases in between. The CDR3 sequence is CASSFSPGKSTDTQYF. CDR3 DNA: TGTGCCAGCAGCTTCTCCCCCGGGAAGAGCACAGATACGCAGTATTTT.

The chain employs TRBV12-3 or TRBV12-4 and TRBJ2-1; TRBD2 matches 8 bases. Trimming at V came to 8 bases and at J to 8 bases, leaving 11 bases not matched to a gene. The CDR3 has 14 amino acids. The CDR3 coding sequence is TGTGCCAGCCAACCCCGGCTAGCGGGCTATGAGCAGTTCTTC. This sequence encodes CASQPRLAGYEQFF.

This clonotype was detected only a few times. V gene TRBV9 combines with J gene TRBJ1-1; 7 bases are shared with TRBD1. Germline loops: CDR1 SGDLS, CDR2 YYNGEE. J was trimmed by 0 bases and V by 3 bases; bases with no gene match: 8. This CDR3 spans 16 amino acids. The CDR3 nucleotides read TGTGCCAGCAGCGGAAACAGGGGTTCTATGAACACTGAAGCTTTCTTT. As protein: CASSGNRGSMNTEAFF.

This clonotype occurred a few times. The chain recombines TRBV5-1 with TRBJ1-3; no firm D call. Germline loops: CDR1 SGHRS, CDR2 YFSETQ. Trimming removed 0 bases from V and 0 bases from J, with 4 bases in between. This CDR3 is built from 14 residues. The CDR3 DNA follows: TGCGCCAGCAGCTTGGAGTTCTCTGGAAACACCATATATTTT. Amino acids: CASSLEFSGNTIYF.

This clonotype has only a few counts. The rearrangement uses TRBV27 and TRBJ2-3, with 11 bases lining up with TRBD2. CDR3 size: 18 residues. Trimming removed 5 bases from V and 0 bases from J; junction bases left unmatched: 10. The germline gives CDR1 MNHEY, CDR2 SMNVEV (reference sequence). In nucleotides, the CDR3 is TGTGCCAGCAGTCTCTACCGGACTAGCGGGTCTAGCACAGATACGCAGTATTTT. Protein sequence: CASSLYRTSGSSTDTQYF.

This clonotype was recorded a few times. V usage is TRBV3-1 and J usage is TRBJ1-5; D remains ambiguous. CDR3 length: 14 amino acids. V was trimmed by 4 bases and J by 4 bases, leaving 11 bases between them. The V gene's germline CDR1 is LGHDT and CDR2 YNNKEL (reference sequence). This CDR3 is CASSPVEQNQPQHF. The CDR3 DNA reads as TGTGCCAGCAGCCCGGTGGAACAAAATCAGCCCCAGCATTTT.

This clonotype was seen only a few times. V and J are TRBV15 and TRBJ1-1; TRBD1 is a possible D gene (5 bases). Trimming pared 6 bases from V and 9 bases from J, leaving 11 bases between. In germline, CDR1 is LNHNV, CDR2 YYDKDF (reference sequence). The CDR3 spans 11 residues. In DNA form, the CDR3 reads TGTGCCACCAGAGACAGTCGTAAAGCTTTCTTT. Amino acids: CATRDSRKAFF.

Only a few counts were recorded for this clonotype. The J gene is TRBJ2-1, the V gene TRBV11-1; 16 bases fit TRBD2. The V gene end was trimmed by 4 bases and the J gene end by 10 bases; junction bases not matched to a gene: 13. The germline V gene encodes CDR1 SGHAT and CDR2 FQDESV (reference sequence). The CDR3 runs to 18 residues. CDR3 protein: CASSSPGLAGGPVNEQFF. In DNA form, the CDR3 reads TGTGCCAGCAGCTCCCCGGGACTAGCGGGGGGGCCTGTAAACGAGCAGTTCTTC.

V is TRBV29-1 and J is TRBJ2-1, with D hard to call. The germline V gene encodes CDR1 SQVTM and CDR2 ANQGSEA. The CDR3 runs 12 residues. Trimming left V 3 bases short and J 4 bases short, with 7 bases between. The CDR3 DNA reads TGCAGCGTTGATGCACAGTACAATGAGCAGTTCTTC. Translating it yields CSVDAQYNEQFF.

Only a few counts were recorded for this clonotype. This chain connects TRBV12-3 or TRBV12-4 to TRBJ2-2; 11 nucleotides match TRBD1. This CDR3 region has 17 residues. V was clipped by 1 base and J by 4 bases; unmatched bases: 5. The CDR3 nucleotides are TGTGCCAGCAGTTTAGGGACAGGGGGCTTCGGCACCGGGGAGCTGTTTTTT. Amino acids: CASSLGTGGFGTGELFF.

The chain recombines TRBV20-1 with TRBJ2-7, with 7 bases aligning to TRBD2. V gave up 1 base and J gave up 4 bases; unmatched junction bases: 10. Germline loops: CDR1 DFQATT, CDR2 SNEGSKA (reference sequence). The CDR3 length is 15 residues. This CDR3 is CSARVPGLRAYEQYF. CDR3 nucleotides: TGCAGTGCTAGAGTACCGGGACTACGGGCATACGAGCAGTACTTC.

This clonotype was counted a few times. This rearrangement joins TRBV18 to TRBJ2-2, with 7 bases lining up with TRBD2. Germline lookup yields CDR1 KGHSH and CDR2 LQKENI. The length of the CDR3 is 15 residues. V was pared by 5 bases and J by 2 bases, with 5 bases of the junction left unmatched. Here the CDR3 DNA reads TGTGCCAGCTCAGGAGGGACTACTAACACCGGGGAGCTGTTTTTT. Translating it yields CASSGGTTNTGELFF.

This chain joins TRBV13 and TRBJ1-5; D is unclear. Trimming cost V 5 bases and J 4 bases, with 9 bases left between them. The CDR3 runs to 13 residues. The V gene's germline CDR1 is PRHDT and CDR2 FYEKMQ (reference sequence). CDR3 nucleotide sequence: TGTGCCAGCAGCATGGGCCCTAATCAGCCCCAGCATTTT. Amino acid sequence: CASSMGPNQPQHF.

This rearrangement joins TRBV12-3 or TRBV12-4 to TRBJ1-4; 9 bases are shared with TRBD1. This CDR3 region has 15 residues. The junction had 5 bases not matched to a gene; V was cut back by 6 bases and J by 3 bases. The CDR3 sequence: CASRSQGAANEKLFF. Written as DNA, the CDR3 is TGTGCCAGCAGATCACAGGGGGCAGCTAATGAAAAACTGTTTTTT.

This clonotype showed up many times. The V and J genes are TRBV4-1 and TRBJ2-7, with D tentatively TRBD2 (6 bases). The V and J ends lost 3 bases and 0 bases respectively, with 18 bases between them. This CDR3 contains 17 residues. Germline CDR1 MGHRA, CDR2 YSYEKL. Written as DNA, the CDR3 is TGCGCCAGCAGCCATCCTCGCGGGACTCTAGCCTCCTACGAGCAGTACTTC. It codes for CASSHPRGTLASYEQYF.

On this clonotype itself: One junction end does not reproduce the germline sequence, and a read error may be involved. This rearrangement joins TRBV7-7 to TRBJ2-5, with 10 bases that match TRBD1. CDR1 is SSHAT and CDR2 is FNYEAQ in the germline V gene (reference sequence). The length of the CDR3 is 16 residues. The CDR3 sequence is CASSLGWGTGEETQYF. The CDR3 DNA reads as TGTGCTAGCAGCTTAGGTTGGGGGACAGGGGAAGAGACCCAGTACTTC. Complete variable domain (other parts from reference TRBV7-7 and TRBJ2-5): GAGVSQSPRYKVTKRGQDVTLRCDPISSHATLYWYQQALGQGPEFLTYFNYEAQPDKSGLPSDRFSAERPEGSISTLTIQRTEQRDSAMYRCASSLGWGTGEETQYFGPGTRLLVL.

The chain employs TRBV7-2 and TRBJ1-2, with no clear D. The CDR3 is 13 amino acids. Trimming took 4 bases from V and 2 from J, leaving 8 bases between them. Germline V gene lookup returns CDR1 SGHTA and CDR2 FQGNSA. This chain's CDR3 is CASSSLLNYGYTF. CDR3 DNA: TGTGCCAGCAGCTCCCTGTTAAACTATGGCTACACCTTC.

This clonotype appeared a few times. The V call is TRBV5-1, the J call TRBJ1-6; unclear D gene. Germline loops: CDR1 SGHRS, CDR2 YFSETQ. CDR3 length equals 17 residues. Deletions cut 0 bases from V and 0 bases from J, with 10 bases between. Here the CDR3 reads CASSLAGLSSYNSPLHF. DNA of the CDR3: TGCGCCAGCAGCTTGGCCGGATTAAGCTCCTATAATTCACCCCTCCACTTT.

This chain uses TRBV20-1 with TRBJ2-7; D possibly corresponds to TRBD2 (5 bases). Deletions cut 1 base from V and 3 bases from J, with 13 bases between. The CDR3 sequence is 14 residues long. Germline CDR1 and CDR2: DFQATT and SNEGSKA (reference sequence). The CDR3 bases are TGCAGTGCTAGAGTCCTCACGGGATTCTACGAGCAGTACTTC. Protein sequence: CSARVLTGFYEQYF.

The table lists this clonotype with a few counts. The V and J genes are TRBV29-1 and TRBJ2-1; a weak D match, TRBD2 (5 bases). Germline CDR1 is SQVTM and CDR2 is ANQGSEA. Trimming pared 0 bases from V and 8 bases from J, leaving 14 bases between. The CDR3 consists of 14 residues. The CDR3 DNA follows: TGCAGCGTTGAAGATTCGGGAAAGGTTCATGAGCAGTTCTTC. Residues: CSVEDSGKVHEQFF.

The chain carries TRBV18 and TRBJ2-3; D not certain. The CDR3 consists of 13 residues. Germline assignment: CDR1 KGHSH and CDR2 LQKENI. V dropped 6 bases and J dropped 6 bases, with 13 bases sitting between them. CDR3 residues: CASSPGYSDTQYF. CDR3 nucleotide sequence: TGTGCCAGCTCGCCCGGCTACTCGGATACGCAGTATTTT.

This chain links TRBV9 with TRBJ2-1; 9 bases match TRBD2. V lost 4 bases, J lost 6 bases, and 11 bases stayed unmatched. CDR1 SGDLS and CDR2 YYNGEE come from the germline V gene. CDR3 length equals 16 residues. The CDR3 nucleotides are TGTGCCAGCAGCTCCCCGAGAGCGGGAGGTACCAATGAGCAGTTCTTC. Amino acids: CASSSPRAGGTNEQFF.

This clonotype showed up just a few times. The CDR3 here is CATSSRIRGEQFF. CDR3 DNA sequence: TGTGCCACCAGTAGCCGGATCCGGGGGGAGCAGTTCTTC. This rearrangement joins TRBV24-1 to TRBJ2-1; possibly TRBD2 for D (6 bases). Germline CDR1 is KGHDR and CDR2 is SFDVKD. This CDR3 has 13 amino acids. Between the trimmed V and J ends, which lost 6 bases and 10 bases, there was a span of 15 bases.

The sample holds many counts of this clonotype. This sequence joins TRBV25-1 and TRBJ2-5; TRBD2 agrees at 7 bases. V was pared by 5 bases and J by 3 bases, with 12 bases of the junction left unmatched. The CDR3 has 16 amino acids. Germline values: CDR1 MGHDK, CDR2 SYGVNS. The CDR3, as DNA: TGTGCCAGCAGTACTTACCAGGCGGGGGAAAAAGAGACCCAGTACTTC. Amino acid sequence: CASSTYQAGEKETQYF.

The chain has TRBV9 and TRBJ2-7; D gene uncertain. The CDR3 totals 14 residues. Per the germline V gene, CDR1 is SGDLS and CDR2 is YYNGEE. V gave up 0 bases and J gave up 0 bases, with 7 bases separating them. The CDR3 sequence: CASSVAMGSYEQYF. For the CDR3, the DNA is TGTGCCAGCAGCGTAGCTATGGGCTCCTACGAGCAGTACTTC.

The chain uses TRBV20-1 and TRBJ2-5, with TRBD1 matching over 10 bases. This CDR3 spans 14 amino acids. Trimming removed 5 bases from V and 6 bases from J; junction bases left unmatched: 9. Per the germline V gene, CDR1 is DFQATT and CDR2 is SNEGSKA (reference sequence). The DNA for the CDR3 is TGCAGTGCTCTAACCGACAGGGGGCAAAAGACCCAGTACTTC. Amino acids: CSALTDRGQKTQYF.

This chain links TRBV12-3 or TRBV12-4 with TRBJ2-1, with 10 nucleotides matching TRBD2. J lost 7 bases, V lost 6 bases, and 12 bases had no gene match. The CDR3 loop spans 16 amino acids. The chain's CDR3 is CASSQKAGGTTNEQFF. Here the CDR3 DNA reads TGTGCCAGCAGCCAGAAAGCGGGAGGGACGACAAATGAGCAGTTCTTC.

The V call is TRBV28, the J call TRBJ2-7, with D maybe TRBD1 (5 bases). The CDR3 contains 12 residues. Germline V lookup: CDR1 MDHEN, CDR2 SYDVKM. V lost 5 bases and J lost 4, with 9 bases in between. The CDR3 DNA reads as TGTGCCAGCAGTATCAGGGTGTACGAGCAGTACTTC. Translated: CASSIRVYEQYF.